This T cell receptor (beta chain) comes out of a study of blood T cell repertoires in COVID-19. About the research overall: COVID-19 samples collected from the United States, Italy and Spain covered acute and convalescent phases. The cDNA or gDNA used as material had been derived from T cells, B-cell-depleted T cells, or PBMCs.

As originally analysed: From reference gene primer amplification, estimates of nucleated cell counts were derived. This table comes from immunoSEQ multiplex PCR, and its TCRdb copy is limited to in-frame clones, with some not included. V and J calls and clone size follow that table, whereas D and trimming were derived from the DNA. The table records roughly 150,000 clones, around nine tenths of them present only once. J was trimmed by 5 bases and V by 4 bases; bases with no gene match: 3. Germline V gives CDR1 SEHNR, CDR2 FQNEAQ (reference sequence). The CDR3 length is 16 residues. J is TRBJ2-3 and V is TRBV7-9; the match to TRBD2 covers 16 bases. This sequence was found in a woman aged 70-85 years with COVID-19, enrolled during active disease. The sequenced sample was peripheral blood. DNA for the CDR3: TGTGCCAGCAGCTCGGGACTAGCGGGGGGGTTAGATACGCAGTATTTT. It is translated as CASSSGLAGGLDTQYF.